This T cell receptor (beta chain) was obtained from a study of radiation and T cells in renal cell carcinoma. General observations from the study: Top tumor clonotypes rose in blood 2 weeks post-radiation, then contracted. Baseline intratumoral clonotype presence is unknown without pretreatment biopsies.

With regard to this clone: Its antigen is undetermined.

Indicated time point: blood 4 weeks post-SBRT, at nephrectomy. Treatment in this sample: 15 Gy SBRT to primary tumor, nephrectomy 4 weeks later. Nephrectomy followed 15 Gy stereotactic body radiation by 4 weeks. This renal cell carcinoma was of the clear cell type. The table came from immunoSEQ multiplex PCR; TCRdb's copy has only in-frame clones and leaves some out. This table holds some 97,000 clones, 65% to 90% found once. Germline loops: CDR1 MDHEN, CDR2 SYDVKM. V lost 8 bases, J lost 0 bases, and 11 bases lay in between. This CDR3 has 14 amino acids. This chain connects TRBV28 to TRBJ2-1; TRBD1 might be the D (6 bases). The sequencing used blood, collected from a patient whose treatment included radiotherapy and nephrectomy. This receptor was obtained from a man aged 55 to 70 with renal cell carcinoma. CDR3 protein: CASEEDSSYNEQFF. CDR3 in DNA: TGTGCCAGCGAAGAGGACAGCTCCTACAATGAGCAGTTCTTC. Supplemented by reference TRBV28 and TRBJ2-1, the full variable domain reads DVKVTQSSRYLVKRTGEKVFLECVQDMDHENMFWYRQDPGLGLRLIYFSYDVKMKEKGDIPEGYSVSREKKERFSLILESASTNQTSMYLCASEEDSSYNEQFFGPGTRLTVL.